Each of the 5 T cell receptor beta chains below was sequenced from the same sample in a study of blood T cells in healthy people across ages (dated by TCRdb to the mid-2010s). Preparation of the library involved 5' RACE. The second PCR ran for about 6 to 11 cycles and used a J-beta primer mix along with a sample-barcoded 5' primer. The raw public reads went through TCRdb reprocessing: fastp at Q25, MiXCR clone calling, in-frame beta chains kept. Rows are unified per CDR3 protein, each entry keeping the most common DNA and genes. The sample profile shows 1,800,000 or so distinct CDR3 sequences; about two fifths of them were found once. Roughly 24% of the sample lies in the top ten. Source material: blood. These receptors came from a human donor in good health.

This clonotype showed up just once. The J gene is TRBJ1-6, the V gene TRBV4-3; D is perhaps TRBD1 (6 bases). Germline assignment: CDR1 LGHNA and CDR2 YSLEER. Trimming removed 4 bases at V and 8 bases at J, with 15 bases between. This CDR3 has 15 residues. The CDR3 DNA follows: TGCGCCAGCAGCCCAATAGGAGGACAGTATTCACCCCTCCACTTT. Residues: CASSPIGGQYSPLHF.

This sequence joins TRBV5-1 and TRBJ2-7; tentatively, D is TRBD2 (5 bases). The CDR3 is 16 residues long. Trimming removed 4 bases from V and 0 bases from J, with 17 bases in between. CDR1 SGHRS and CDR2 YFSETQ come from the germline V gene. CDR3 bases: TGCGCCAGCAGCCCGAGGAGGCAGGTTAACTCCTACGAGCAGTACTTC. It specifies CASSPRRQVNSYEQYF.

The V and J genes are TRBV2 and TRBJ2-4; D gene ambiguous. CDR1 is SNHLY and CDR2 is FYNNEI in the germline V gene. V was clipped by 2 bases and J by 0 bases, with 8 bases between them. The CDR3 contains 15 residues. DNA of the CDR3: TGTGCCAGCAGTGAAAGGTTTTTAGCCAAAAACATTCAGTACTTC. As protein: CASSERFLAKNIQYF.

The chain has TRBV9 and TRBJ2-3; 9 bases agree with TRBD1. From germline, CDR1 is SGDLS and CDR2 YYNGEE. The CDR3 has 19 amino acids. V shed 4 bases, J shed 2 bases, and the junction held 17 bases outside the gene matches. The CDR3 DNA reads TGTGCCAGCAGCAAAGGAGGCCCGGGACAGGGTCTCTCCACAGATACGCAGTATTTT. Translation gives CASSKGGPGQGLSTDTQYF.

This clonotype appeared a few times. In DNA form, the CDR3 reads TGTGCCACCCGGGACACTAAGTTAATCTACAATGAGCAGTTCTTC. This translates into CATRDTKLIYNEQFF. This rearrangement joins TRBV10-3 to TRBJ2-1; perhaps TRBD1 as D (6 bases). The germline CDR1 and CDR2 sequences are ENHRY and SYGVKD. V was cut by 10 bases and J by 3 bases, with 19 bases left in between. CDR3 length: 15 amino acids.